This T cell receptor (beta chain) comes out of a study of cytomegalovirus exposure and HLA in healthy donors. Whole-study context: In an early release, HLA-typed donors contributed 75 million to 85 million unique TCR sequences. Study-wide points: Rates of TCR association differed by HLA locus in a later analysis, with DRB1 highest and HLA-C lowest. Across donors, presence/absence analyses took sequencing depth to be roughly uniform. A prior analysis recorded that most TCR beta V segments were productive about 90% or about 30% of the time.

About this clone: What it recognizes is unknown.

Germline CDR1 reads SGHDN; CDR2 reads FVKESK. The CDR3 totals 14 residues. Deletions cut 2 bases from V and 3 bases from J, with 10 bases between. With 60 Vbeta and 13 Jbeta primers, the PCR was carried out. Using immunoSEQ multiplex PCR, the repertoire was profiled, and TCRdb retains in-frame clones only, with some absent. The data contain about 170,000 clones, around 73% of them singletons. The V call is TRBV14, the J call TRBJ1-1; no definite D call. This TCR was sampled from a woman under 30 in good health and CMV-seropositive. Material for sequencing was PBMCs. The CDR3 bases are TGTGCCAGCAGCCAATCGAGCCCGGACACTGAAGCTTTCTTT. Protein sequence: CASSQSSPDTEAFF.